This is a list of T cell receptor beta chains from one sample in a study of blood T cell repertoires in COVID-19. Some clones are missing from TCRdb's copy, which holds only in-frame ones; the method was immunoSEQ multiplex PCR. The sample has around 31,000 clones; approximately 92% are singletons. Sequences were obtained from peripheral blood. The receptor source for this set is a man of 80 years or more with acute or convalescent COVID-19. The CDR3 runs from the conserved cysteine through the conserved F or W. The D gene is left open where the match is weak. The listing skips clone size in some rows; elsewhere it reads once, few, many or a size class.

V gene	clone size	D gene	J gene	CDR3 DNA	CDR3 protein
TRBV24-1	.	.	TRBJ1-5	TGTGTAAAGAGGTATAGCAATCAGCCCCAGCATTTT	CVKRYSNQPQHF
TRBV27	.	.	TRBJ2-1	TGTGCCAGCAGTCCGGCGGAACCCTACAATGAGCAGTTCTTC	CASSPAEPYNEQFF
TRBV29-1	.	.	TRBJ1-1	TGCAGCGTTGAGGGAAGACTAGAAGCTTTCTTT	CSVEGRLEAFF
TRBV5-8	.	TRBD1	TRBJ1-5	TGTGCCAGCAGCGCCGGGACAGTCACTTATAGCAATCAGCCCCAGCATTTT	CASSAGTVTYSNQPQHF
TRBV11-2	.	.	TRBJ2-1	TGTGCCAGCAGCTTACTTGGACTACTCAATGAGCAGTTCTTC	CASSLLGLLNEQFF
TRBV5-1	.	.	TRBJ2-7	TGCGCCAGCAGCTTGCCGGCGGCCGACGGCGAGCAGTACTTC	CASSLPAADGEQYF
TRBV30	.	.	TRBJ1-6	TGTGCCTGGACAGGACTGCATAATTCACCCCTCCACTTT	CAWTGLHNSPLHF
TRBV6-1	.	.	TRBJ1-5	TGTGCCAGCAGTGATTTGGGAGTTCAGCCCCAGCATTTT	CASSDLGVQPQHF
TRBV12-3/TRBV12-4	.	.	TRBJ1-5	TGTGCCAGCAGTCCCGGACAGCAGCCCCAGCATTTT	CASSPGQQPQHF
TRBV30	.	.	TRBJ2-3	TGTGCCTGGGGCCTTAACACAGATACGCAGTATTTT	CAWGLNTDTQYF
TRBV5-4	once	TRBD1	TRBJ1-6	TGTGCCAGCAGCTGGGACAGCAATAATTCACCCCTCCACTTT	CASSWDSNNSPLHF
TRBV6-5	.	TRBD1	TRBJ2-7	TGTGCCAGCAGTTACGGACAGGGGGTGTTCTACGAGCAGTACTTC	CASSYGQGVFYEQYF
TRBV7-2	.	.	TRBJ1-4	TGTGCCAGCAGCTTAGACAATGGCTCAGAAAAACTGTTTTTT	CASSLDNGSEKLFF
TRBV10-3	.	.	TRBJ2-3	TGTGCCATCAGAGAGGGGAGGGGGACAGATACGCAGTATTTT	CAIREGRGTDTQYF
TRBV7-2	.	.	TRBJ1-4	TGTGCCAGCAGCTTTTTTGGGCAGCCGAATGAAAAACTGTTTTTT	CASSFFGQPNEKLFF
TRBV5-1	.	TRBD1	TRBJ2-7	TGCGCCAGCAGCGAACAGGGGGCGCTTTACGAGCAGTACTTC	CASSEQGALYEQYF
TRBV20-1	.	TRBD1	TRBJ2-3	TGCAGTGCTAGTAAGGGGGCGGGCTCCACAGATACGCAGTATTTT	CSASKGAGSTDTQYF
TRBV6-1	once	.	TRBJ1-2	TGTGCCAGCAGTGAAGGAGCCGGGCAGGGCAGGGGCTACACCTTC	CASSEGAGQGRGYTF
TRBV30	.	.	TRBJ1-2	TGTGCCTGGGAGGCGGGGGGGACAGGCTACACCTTC	CAWEAGGTGYTF
TRBV4-2	.	TRBD2	TRBJ2-2	TGTGCCAGCAGCCGCGCTGGTAGCGGGGGAGTTGAGGAGCTGTTTTTT	CASSRAGSGGVEELFF
TRBV19	.	.	TRBJ1-4	TGTGCCAGTAGTCCGGGGGCAACTAATGAAAAACTGTTTTTT	CASSPGATNEKLFF
TRBV6-1	few	.	TRBJ2-7	TGTGCCAGCAGTGAGGGGGCCTTAGTCGGCTACGAGCAGTACTTC	CASSEGALVGYEQYF
TRBV5-1	.	.	TRBJ1-4	TGCGCCAGCAGCTTGGCTAGCTCCGAGAATGAAAAACTGTTTTTT	CASSLASSENEKLFF
TRBV7-9	.	.	TRBJ1-4	TGTGCCAGCAGTCTAGATGGGGGCCCGCGAGAAAAACTGTTTTTT	CASSLDGGPREKLFF
TRBV6-5	.	.	TRBJ1-4	TGTGCCAGCAGTCCCCGAGGGTGGAATGAAAAACTGTTTTTT	CASSPRGWNEKLFF
TRBV5-4	once	.	TRBJ1-6	TGTGCCAGCAGCTTGGGACTGAAGGATTCACCCCTCCACTTT	CASSLGLKDSPLHF
TRBV7-3	.	.	TRBJ1-1	TGTGCCAGCAGCACCTCGCCGGGTTTAGGTGAAGCTTTCTTT	CASSTSPGLGEAFF
TRBV18	.	TRBD1	TRBJ1-5	TGTGCCAGCTCACCGTCACAGGGGGATTATCAGCCCCAGCATTTT	CASSPSQGDYQPQHF
TRBV28	.	TRBD2	TRBJ2-5	TGTGCCAGCAGCCCGATAGCGGGGGTGTGGGAGACCCAGTACTTC	CASSPIAGVWETQYF
TRBV7-2	few	.	TRBJ1-1	TGTGCCAGCAGCATTTCTAGAGCTAGGATCGGGGCTTTCTTT	CASSISRARIGAFF
TRBV12-3/TRBV12-4	.	.	TRBJ1-1	TGTGCCAGCAGGACAGGTAGCGCTGAAGCTTTCTTT	CASRTGSAEAFF
TRBV5-1	.	.	TRBJ1-2	TGCGCCAGCAGTTTAGCGGCTAACTATGGCTACACCTTC	CASSLAANYGYTF
TRBV21-1	.	.	TRBJ2-7	TGTGCCAGCTCCCATCCACACAGGACAGAGAGCTCCTACGAGCAGTACTTC	CASSHPHRTESSYEQYF
TRBV5-4	.	TRBD1	TRBJ1-2	TGTGCCAGCAGCTTGTCAGGGGGCAGGTGGTATGGCTACACCTTC	CASSLSGGRWYGYTF
TRBV7-9	.	.	TRBJ2-2	TGTGCCAGCAGTCGAGGGACTTACACCGGGGAGCTGTTTTTT	CASSRGTYTGELFF
TRBV6-2/TRBV6-3	.	TRBD1	TRBJ2-3	TGTGCCAGCAGCACGGACAGGGCTGGCGCAGATACGCAGTATTTT	CASSTDRAGADTQYF
TRBV5-4	.	.	TRBJ1-2	TGTGCCAGCAGCTTAGGGAGGGACTTCTATGGCTACACCTTC	CASSLGRDFYGYTF
TRBV5-6	.	.	TRBJ2-1	TGTGCCAGCAGCTTGGACGCGGGGCCCCTTGAGCAGTTCTTC	CASSLDAGPLEQFF
TRBV27	.	TRBD1	TRBJ1-2	TGTGCCAGCAGTTTATCGGGACAGGTTTATGTTGGCTACACCTTC	CASSLSGQVYVGYTF
TRBV6-5	.	.	TRBJ1-4	TGTGCCAGCAGACCCTCCGGGTGGGGCGATGAAAAACTGTTTTTT	CASRPSGWGDEKLFF
TRBV6-5	.	TRBD2	TRBJ2-4	TGTGCCAGCAGCGGGACTACCAAAAACATTCAGTACTTC	CASSGTTKNIQYF
TRBV6-2/TRBV6-3	.	TRBD1	TRBJ2-5	TGTGCCAGCAGTCGCCATTCGACAGGGATCCAAGAGACCCAGTACTTC	CASSRHSTGIQETQYF
TRBV5-1	few	TRBD1	TRBJ1-5	TGCGCCAGCAGCTTCGGGACAGGGGGCGAACAGCCCCAGCATTTT	CASSFGTGGEQPQHF
TRBV5-4	.	.	TRBJ2-1	TGTGCCAGCAGCTCCGGACTGGTCTCCTCCAATGAGCAGTTCTTC	CASSSGLVSSNEQFF